The table lists the clone carrying this TCR beta chain with many counts. Its antigen is undetermined. A second PCR of roughly 6 to 12 cycles used a sample-barcoded 5' primer and a J-beta primer mix. TCRdb reprocessed the 5' RACE reads via MiXCR and lists one record per CDR3 protein. Of about 640,000 distinct CDR3 sequences in the sample, 25% to 30% were seen once. These data originate in a study of blood T cells in healthy people across ages. General study results and limits: Long-lived and aged donors differed, with more naive CD4+ cells and higher diversity in the long-lived. With age, beta diversity per million T cells declined roughly linearly, significantly by approximately 40.

Each individual donor underwent a draw of ten milliliters of peripheral blood. The CDR3 consists of 15 residues. V lost 4 bases, J lost 8 bases, and 10 bases stayed unmatched. Sequences were obtained from blood. The sequence came from a woman of 80 years or more in good health. V is TRBV12-3 or TRBV12-4 and J is TRBJ1-2; 10 bases fit TRBD1. The CDR3 loop reads CASSSTGGPYGGYTF. The CDR3 coding sequence is TGTGCCAGCAGTTCGACAGGGGGCCCTTATGGGGGCTACACCTTC.